These T cell receptor beta chains were read from a single sample in a study of Graves' ophthalmopathy and Graves' hyperthyroidism. Each CDR3 protein is one row after TCRdb ran MiXCR on the multiplex PCR reads. The sample has a few hundred thousand distinct CDR3 sequences, about a sixth seen once. What was sequenced was peripheral blood. Receptors were obtained from an adult man with Graves' ophthalmopathy. Each CDR3 is given with its conserved first and last residue. D genes are given only for firm matches. Part of the rows lack a size; the others show once, few, many or a class for expanded clones.

clone size	V gene	D gene	J gene	CDR3 length	CDR3 protein	CDR3 DNA
many	TRBV29-1	.	TRBJ1-2	15	CSVDGHDSTNYGYTF	TGCAGCGTTGATGGGCACGACTCTACTAACTATGGCTACACCTTC
few	TRBV12-3/TRBV12-4	.	TRBJ1-1	12	CASSARRTEAFF	TGTGCCAGCAGTGCAAGACGTACAGAAGCTTTCTTT
many	TRBV11-1	TRBD1	TRBJ2-7	14	CASSWDRGPYEQYF	TGTGCCAGCAGCTGGGACAGGGGACCGTACGAGCAGTACTTC
.	TRBV7-2	TRBD1	TRBJ1-1	15	CASSSGTAYNTEAFF	TGTGCCAGCAGCTCCGGGACAGCATACAACACTGAAGCTTTCTTT
many	TRBV5-1	TRBD1	TRBJ1-2	14	CASSPGDRGSGYTF	TGCGCCAGCAGCCCCGGGGACAGGGGCTCTGGCTACACCTTC
many	TRBV30	.	TRBJ1-6	14	CARSGDTDNSPLHF	TGTGCCCGGAGCGGGGATACGGATAATTCACCCCTCCACTTT
many	TRBV19	.	TRBJ1-5	13	CASSIQVHQPQHF	TGTGCCAGTAGTATACAGGTCCATCAGCCCCAGCATTTT
many	TRBV6-1	TRBD1	TRBJ1-5	16	CASSGASTGRAQPQHF	TGTGCCAGCAGTGGGGCCTCGACAGGGAGAGCCCAGCCCCAGCATTTT
many	TRBV11-2	TRBD2	TRBJ2-7	16	CASSFQGTSGRNEQYF	TGTGCCAGCAGCTTCCAAGGGACTAGCGGGAGGAACGAGCAGTACTTC
many	TRBV12-3/TRBV12-4	.	TRBJ2-5	12	CASTAGVETQYF	TGTGCCAGCACCGCAGGGGTTGAGACCCAGTACTTC
many	TRBV18	.	TRBJ1-2	16	CASSPLSEINNYGYTF	TGTGCCAGCTCACCACTCAGTGAAATTAACAACTATGGCTACACCTTC
.	TRBV12-3/TRBV12-4	TRBD1	TRBJ1-1	11	CASTRDRAAFF	TGTGCCAGCACTAGGGACAGGGCGGCTTTCTTT
many	TRBV29-1	.	TRBJ2-5	15	CSVEKDSGPLETQYF	TGCAGCGTTGAAAAAGACTCGGGCCCCTTGGAGACCCAGTACTTC
many	TRBV27	.	TRBJ2-1	14	CASSSHFEYNEQFF	TGTGCCAGCAGTAGCCACTTTGAATACAATGAGCAGTTCTTC
.	TRBV6-1	TRBD2	TRBJ2-5	14	CASTSGGFTETQYF	TGTGCCAGCACTAGCGGGGGGTTTACGGAGACCCAGTACTTC
.	TRBV2	TRBD2	TRBJ2-7	14	CASTEGGLGNEQYF	TGTGCCAGCACCGAGGGGGGACTAGGGAACGAGCAGTACTTC
many	TRBV6-2/TRBV6-3	.	TRBJ2-5	14	CASSYSNPSGTQYF	TGTGCCAGCAGTTACTCGAATCCTAGTGGGACCCAGTACTTC
many	TRBV27	.	TRBJ2-7	13	CASSSRGLRGQYF	TGTGCCAGCAGTTCCCGCGGACTACGTGGGCAGTACTTC
many	TRBV30	.	TRBJ1-5	12	CAWSSLNQPQHF	TGTGCCTGGAGTTCGCTGAATCAGCCCCAGCATTTT
many	TRBV20-1	TRBD2	TRBJ2-2	16	CSAQGLAGGNTGELFF	TGCAGTGCTCAGGGACTAGCGGGGGGGAACACCGGGGAGCTGTTTTTT
.	TRBV28	TRBD2	TRBJ2-4	18	CASSLIGSGGIAKNIQYF	TGTGCCAGCAGTTTAATCGGTAGCGGGGGGATAGCCAAAAACATTCAGTACTTC
many	TRBV20-1	TRBD1	TRBJ1-5	17	CSARGYITGGSNQPQHF	TGCAGTGCTAGAGGATATATCACAGGGGGGAGCAATCAGCCCCAGCATTTT
few	TRBV5-1	.	TRBJ2-5	14	CASSLVEGLETQYF	TGCGCCAGCAGCTTGGTGGAGGGACTAGAGACCCAGTACTTC
.	TRBV6-5	.	TRBJ1-5	16	CASSSRGSYSNQPQHF	TGTGCCAGCAGTTCCAGGGGATCATATAGCAATCAGCCCCAGCATTTT
many	TRBV5-6	TRBD1	TRBJ1-1	14	CASSLRTGGTEAFF	TGTGCCAGCAGCTTGCGAACAGGGGGCACTGAAGCTTTCTTT
many	TRBV2	.	TRBJ2-7	13	CASSNGQTYEQYF	TGTGCCAGCAGTAATGGACAGACCTACGAGCAGTACTTC
many	TRBV30	.	TRBJ2-5	11	CAWSVRETQYF	TGTGCCTGGAGTGTGCGGGAGACCCAGTACTTC
many	TRBV7-9	.	TRBJ1-1	15	CASSLGQGIDTEAFF	TGTGCCAGCAGCTTAGGGCAGGGGATTGATACTGAAGCTTTCTTT
many	TRBV18	.	TRBJ1-3	15	CASSPPGSPGNTIYF	TGTGCCAGCTCACCACCCGGCAGTCCTGGAAACACCATATATTTT
many	TRBV28	.	TRBJ2-6	12	CASQAGANVLTF	TGTGCCAGCCAAGCGGGGGCCAACGTCCTGACTTTC
.	TRBV30	.	TRBJ1-2	12	CAWSASNYGYTF	TGTGCCTGGAGTGCGTCTAACTATGGCTACACCTTC
many	TRBV6-2/TRBV6-3	.	TRBJ1-1	17	CASSLNIGGRGVTEAFF	TGTGCCAGCAGCCTAAACATTGGGGGCCGGGGCGTGACTGAAGCTTTCTTT
.	TRBV3-1	TRBD2	TRBJ2-7	17	CASSQGLAGLPSYEQYF	TGTGCCAGCAGCCAGGGGCTAGCGGGGCTCCCTTCCTACGAGCAGTACTTC
many	TRBV7-9	TRBD1	TRBJ2-5	14	CASSLGGSRETQYF	TGTGCCAGCAGTCTAGGGGGCTCCAGGGAGACCCAGTACTTC
many	TRBV10-3	.	TRBJ2-5	11	CAISESETQYF	TGTGCCATCAGTGAGTCCGAGACCCAGTACTTC
many	TRBV9	.	TRBJ1-1	17	CASSGVPREGPGTEAFF	TGTGCCAGCAGCGGAGTCCCCCGAGAGGGGCCTGGAACTGAAGCTTTCTTT
many	TRBV19	.	TRBJ2-6	13	CASSSAGANVLTF	TGTGCCAGTAGTTCAGCTGGGGCCAACGTCCTGACTTTC
.	TRBV12-3/TRBV12-4	.	TRBJ1-1	15	CASSPPGAGNTEAFF	TGTGCCAGCAGCCCCCCGGGGGCTGGGAACACTGAAGCTTTCTTT
many	TRBV20-1	.	TRBJ2-7	11	CSASWSPEQYF	TGCAGTGCTAGTTGGAGTCCCGAGCAGTACTTC
.	TRBV6-2/TRBV6-3	TRBD1	TRBJ1-1	19	CASSYSSPTGVLPGTEAFF	TGTGCCAGCAGTTACTCAAGTCCGACAGGGGTTCTTCCCGGGACTGAAGCTTTCTTT